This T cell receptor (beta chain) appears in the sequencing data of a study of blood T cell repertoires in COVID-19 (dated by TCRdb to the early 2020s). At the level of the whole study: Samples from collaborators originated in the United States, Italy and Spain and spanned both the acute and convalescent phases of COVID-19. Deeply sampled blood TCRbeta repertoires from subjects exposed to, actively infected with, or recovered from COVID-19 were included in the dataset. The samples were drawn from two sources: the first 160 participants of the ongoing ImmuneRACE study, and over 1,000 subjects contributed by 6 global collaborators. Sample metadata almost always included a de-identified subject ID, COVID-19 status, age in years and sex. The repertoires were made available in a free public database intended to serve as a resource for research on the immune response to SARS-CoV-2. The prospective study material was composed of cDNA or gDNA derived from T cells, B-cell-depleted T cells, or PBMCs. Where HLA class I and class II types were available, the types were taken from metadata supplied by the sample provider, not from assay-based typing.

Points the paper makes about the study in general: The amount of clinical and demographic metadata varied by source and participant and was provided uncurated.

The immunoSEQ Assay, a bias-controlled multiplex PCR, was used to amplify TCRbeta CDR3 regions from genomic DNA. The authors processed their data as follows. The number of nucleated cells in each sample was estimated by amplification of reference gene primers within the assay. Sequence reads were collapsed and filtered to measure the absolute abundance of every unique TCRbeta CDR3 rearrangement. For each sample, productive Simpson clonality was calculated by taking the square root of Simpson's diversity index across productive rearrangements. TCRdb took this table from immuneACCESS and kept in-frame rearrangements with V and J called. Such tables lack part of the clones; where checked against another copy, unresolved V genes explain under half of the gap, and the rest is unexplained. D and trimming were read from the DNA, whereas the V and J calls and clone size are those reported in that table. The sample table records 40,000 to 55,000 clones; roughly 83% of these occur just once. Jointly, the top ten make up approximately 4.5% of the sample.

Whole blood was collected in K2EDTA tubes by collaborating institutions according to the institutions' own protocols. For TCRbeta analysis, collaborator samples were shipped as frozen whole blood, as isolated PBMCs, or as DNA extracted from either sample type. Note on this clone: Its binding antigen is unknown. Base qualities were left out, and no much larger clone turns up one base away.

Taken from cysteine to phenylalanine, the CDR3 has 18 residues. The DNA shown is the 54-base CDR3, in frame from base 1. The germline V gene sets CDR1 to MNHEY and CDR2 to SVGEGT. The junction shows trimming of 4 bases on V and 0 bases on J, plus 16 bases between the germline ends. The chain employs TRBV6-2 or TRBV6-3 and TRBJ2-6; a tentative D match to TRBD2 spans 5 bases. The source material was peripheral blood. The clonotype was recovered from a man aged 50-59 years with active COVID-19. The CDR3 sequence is CASSSGLHPPSGANVLTF. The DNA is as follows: TGTGCCAGCAGTTCAGGACTCCACCCCCCCTCTGGGGCCAACGTCCTGACTTTC.